This TCR beta chain was found in a study of T cell responses to AZD1222 COVID-19 vaccine. About the study: Timing groups of about 4 and about 12 weeks for second doses were pooled.

Study-wide findings and caveats: Donors, mostly white British, included more females; clonal diversity was possibly underestimated. At baseline, seropositivity was found in only a handful of AZD1222 recipients.

Here immunoSEQ multiplex PCR was the method, and the copy in TCRdb shows in-frame clones only, minus some. The table lists more than 95,000 clones, about 90% of them singletons. In the case of this clone: Antigen: not known.

CDR1 SNHLY and CDR2 FYNNEI come from the germline V gene. The CDR3 loop spans 12 amino acids. Losses at the gene ends were 7 bases for V and 12 bases for J; bases not matched to a gene: 7. The source was peripheral blood, collected on day 0 of AZD1222 vaccination. The receptor was derived from an adult in good health. The V call is TRBV2, the J call TRBJ2-1; TRBD1 aligns across 9 bases. The CDR3 nucleotides are TGTGCCAGCACCGAGGACAGGGGCAGGCAGTTCTTC. The encoded protein is CASTEDRGRQFF.